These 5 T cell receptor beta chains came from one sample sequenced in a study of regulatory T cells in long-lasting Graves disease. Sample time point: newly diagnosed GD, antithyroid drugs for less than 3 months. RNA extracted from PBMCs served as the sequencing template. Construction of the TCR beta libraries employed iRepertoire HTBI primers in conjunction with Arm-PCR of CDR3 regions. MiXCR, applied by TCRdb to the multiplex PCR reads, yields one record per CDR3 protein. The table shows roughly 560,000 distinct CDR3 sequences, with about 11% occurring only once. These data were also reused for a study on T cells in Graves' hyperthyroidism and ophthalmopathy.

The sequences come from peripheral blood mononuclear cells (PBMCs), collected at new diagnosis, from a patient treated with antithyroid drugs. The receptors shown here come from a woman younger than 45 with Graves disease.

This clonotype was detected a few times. This CDR3 is CASSQDQGVWGSADTQYF. The CDR3 nucleotides are TGCGCCAGCAGCCAAGATCAAGGGGTCTGGGGGAGTGCAGATACGCAGTATTTT. V is TRBV4-3 and J is TRBJ2-3; D is possibly TRBD1 or TRBD2 (5 bases each). V gave up 0 bases and J gave up 4 bases, with 20 bases separating them. The germline V gene has CDR1 LGHNA and CDR2 YSLEER. The CDR3 totals 18 residues.

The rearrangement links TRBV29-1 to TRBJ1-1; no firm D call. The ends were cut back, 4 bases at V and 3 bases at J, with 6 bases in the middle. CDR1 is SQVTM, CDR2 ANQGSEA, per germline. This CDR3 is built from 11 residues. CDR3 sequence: CSVAPDTEAFF. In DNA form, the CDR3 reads TGCAGCGTTGCGCCCGACACTGAAGCTTTCTTT.

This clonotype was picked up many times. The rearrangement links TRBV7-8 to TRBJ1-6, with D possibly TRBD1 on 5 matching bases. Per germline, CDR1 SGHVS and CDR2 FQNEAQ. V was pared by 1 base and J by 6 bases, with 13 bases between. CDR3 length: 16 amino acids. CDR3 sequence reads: CASSLVVSGRNSPLHF. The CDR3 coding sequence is TGTGCCAGCAGCTTAGTCGTATCGGGACGTAATTCACCCCTCCACTTT.

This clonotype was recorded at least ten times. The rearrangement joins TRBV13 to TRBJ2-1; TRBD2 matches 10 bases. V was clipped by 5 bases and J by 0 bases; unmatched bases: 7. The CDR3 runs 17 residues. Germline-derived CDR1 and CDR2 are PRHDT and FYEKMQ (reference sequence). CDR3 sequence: CASSDLGLAASYNEQFF. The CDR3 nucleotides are TGTGCCAGCAGCGACCTAGGACTAGCGGCCTCCTACAATGAGCAGTTCTTC.

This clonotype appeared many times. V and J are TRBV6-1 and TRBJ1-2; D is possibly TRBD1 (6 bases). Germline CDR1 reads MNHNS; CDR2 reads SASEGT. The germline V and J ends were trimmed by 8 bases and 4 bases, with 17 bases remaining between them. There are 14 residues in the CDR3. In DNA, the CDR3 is TGTGCCAGCGTAGTATCCGGGACATTCTATGGCTACACCTTC. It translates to CASVVSGTFYGYTF.